These T cell receptor beta chains were read from a single sample in a study of blood T cell repertoires in COVID-19. Method: immunoSEQ multiplex PCR; TCRdb's copy keeps in-frame clones and lacks some. The sample comprises 300,000 or so clones, around nine tenths of which are singletons, and 1% rests with the top ten. The specimen sequenced was peripheral blood. Receptors originate from a man between 45 and 60 years old with active or convalescent COVID-19. The CDR3 runs from the conserved cysteine through the conserved F or W. The D gene is left open where the match is weak. Clone size is given for some rows only: seen once, a few or many times, or a class if the clone is expanded.

TRBV18,TRBD2,TRBJ2-1,-,CASSVGLAGTVSEQFF,TGTGCCAGCTCCGTGGGACTAGCGGGGACAGTTTCTGAGCAGTTCTTC
TRBV18,-,TRBJ2-7,-,CASSPGLNYEQYF,TGTGCCAGCTCACCGGGACTCAACTACGAGCAGTACTTC
TRBV4-2,TRBD1,TRBJ1-4,-,CASSQDGTGEKLFF,TGTGCCAGCAGCCAAGACGGGACAGGGGAAAAACTGTTTTTT
TRBV18,-,TRBJ1-1,-,CASSPVGRGGTEAFF,TGTGCCAGCTCACCTGTAGGGCGCGGCGGGACTGAAGCTTTCTTT
TRBV7-2,-,TRBJ2-1,once,CASSLDTGGATYNEQFF,TGTGCCAGCAGCTTAGATACCGGGGGTGCCACCTACAATGAGCAGTTCTTC
TRBV19,-,TRBJ2-1,-,CASSIGAGLNEQFF,TGTGCCAGTAGTATAGGGGCAGGGCTCAATGAGCAGTTCTTC
TRBV5-1,-,TRBJ1-1,-,CASSLAGAFF,TGCGCCAGCAGCTTGGCAGGGGCTTTCTTT
TRBV7-7,-,TRBJ2-5,once,CASSLGEAETQYF,TGTGCCAGCAGCTTAGGGGAGGCAGAGACCCAGTACTTC
TRBV5-4,-,TRBJ1-2,-,CASSRTGSYGYTF,TGTGCCAGCAGCCGAACAGGGAGCTATGGCTACACCTTC
TRBV28,-,TRBJ2-5,-,CASKTGHQLETQYF,TGTGCCAGCAAAACGGGACACCAATTAGAGACCCAGTACTTC
TRBV4-2,TRBD1,TRBJ2-7,-,CASSQADRGAYEQYF,TGTGCCAGCAGCCAGGCAGACAGGGGCGCCTACGAGCAGTACTTC
TRBV6-6,TRBD1,TRBJ2-3,-,CASQGASTDTQYF,TGTGCCAGCCAGGGGGCGAGCACAGATACGCAGTATTTT
TRBV28,-,TRBJ1-2,-,CASKRDYGYTF,TGTGCCAGCAAGCGAGACTATGGCTACACCTTC
TRBV28,-,TRBJ1-4,-,CASRHHGGGGREKLFF,TGTGCCAGCCGGCATCACGGGGGGGGCGGGCGGGAAAAACTGTTTTTT
TRBV6-1,-,TRBJ1-6,-,CASSDHQGFNSPLHF,TGTGCCAGCAGTGACCATCAGGGCTTTAATTCACCCCTCCACTTT
TRBV4-1,TRBD1,TRBJ2-7,few,CASSQGPTGASYEQYF,TGCGCCAGCAGCCAAGGCCCGACAGGGGCCTCCTACGAGCAGTACTTC
TRBV7-2,TRBD2,TRBJ2-3,few,CASSLGGGGPTDTQYF,TGTGCCAGCAGCTTAGGTGGCGGGGGGCCCACAGATACGCAGTATTTT
TRBV7-2,-,TRBJ1-1,-,CASSLSGGLAEAFF,TGTGCCAGCAGCTTAAGTGGGGGCTTGGCTGAAGCTTTCTTT
TRBV7-2,-,TRBJ1-5,-,CASSSYSNQPQHF,TGTGCCAGCAGCTCTTATAGCAATCAGCCCCAGCATTTT
TRBV6-2/TRBV6-3,-,TRBJ1-4,-,CASSYREREKLFF,TGTGCCAGCAGTTACCGGGAGAGGGAAAAACTGTTTTTT
TRBV13,TRBD1,TRBJ1-4,-,CASSLSQGALTARTNEKLFF,TGTGCCAGCAGCTTAAGTCAGGGGGCGCTTACTGCCAGAACTAATGAAAAACTGTTTTTT
TRBV28,TRBD1,TRBJ2-2,-,CASRTGGTGELFF,TGTGCCAGCAGGACAGGGGGCACCGGGGAGCTGTTTTTT
TRBV18,-,TRBJ1-3,-,CASSPSTQGGRGAIYF,TGTGCCAGCTCACCATCGACCCAGGGAGGAAGGGGAGCCATATATTTT
TRBV11-3,-,TRBJ2-1,once,CASSARPQGWNEQFF,TGTGCCAGCAGCGCCCGCCCACAGGGTTGGAACGAGCAGTTCTTC
TRBV28,TRBD1,TRBJ1-4,-,CASSLSTGGYEKLFF,TGTGCCAGCAGTCTATCGACAGGGGGGTATGAAAAACTGTTTTTT